The T cell receptor (beta chain) under discussion was sequenced for a study of beta chain features in type 1 diabetes. Background on the study: Across every sample, approximately 110,000,000 sorted cells were examined in total. Study-level findings and limits: Shortening of TCRB CDR3s, moderate but significant, appeared in all four CD4+ subsets of Type 1 diabetes patients. A closer apparent resemblance between naive, central memory and Treg TCRB repertoires was seen in patients than in healthy donors.

All of the isolated RNA was reverse transcribed, so expressed TCRB transcripts were sequenced. TCRdb's copy holds only in-frame clones and misses some; the assay was immunoSEQ multiplex PCR. This sample carries a few hundred thousand clones, roughly a tenth of them seen once, and the ten largest clones take over 0.015%. This clone was observed a handful of times. What it recognizes is unknown. Trimming pared 3 bases from V and 0 bases from J, leaving 8 bases between. The CDR3 has 14 residues. Germline loops: CDR1 SGHRS, CDR2 YFSETQ. This TCR came from a man aged 25-45 years with type 1 diabetes. The sequencing sample was made of naive CD4+ T cells from blood. V gene TRBV5-1 combines with J gene TRBJ2-3; maybe TRBD2 (6 bases). CDR3 coding DNA: TGCGCCAGCAGCTGGACTACCAGCACAGATACGCAGTATTTT. Amino acids: CASSWTTSTDTQYF.